This T cell receptor beta chain came from a study of blood T cell repertoires in COVID-19. Across the whole study: Spain, Italy and the United States supplied samples that represented acute and convalescent COVID-19. T cells, B-cell-depleted T cells, or PBMCs provided the cDNA or gDNA that served as material.

Authors' processing steps: Amplified reference gene primers provided the basis for estimating nucleated cell counts. The protocol was immunoSEQ multiplex PCR, while the TCRdb copy is restricted to in-frame clones and leaves out a portion. V and J calls and clone size are those listed in that table; D and trimming were worked out from the DNA. The sample yields 150,000 or so clones, 86% seen once. This CDR3 has 16 residues. Germline V gene sequence: CDR1 MNHNS, CDR2 SASEGT. The J segment lost 6 bases and the V segment lost 4 bases, leaving 9 bases of the junction unmatched. The sequence was collected from a woman aged 60-75 years with acute or convalescent COVID-19. V gene TRBV6-1 combines with J gene TRBJ1-6; 7 bases are shared with TRBD1. Sequenced input: peripheral blood. CDR3 in DNA: TGTGCCAGCAGTGCCAACCCCGGGACAGCTAATTCACCCCTCCACTTT. Protein: CASSANPGTANSPLHF.